The 28 T cell receptor beta chains presented below share a single source sample, sequenced in a study of T cell responses to AZD1222 COVID-19 vaccine. Produced via immunoSEQ multiplex PCR; TCRdb's table is partial and in-frame only. Here the sample spans 150,000 to 200,000 clones, almost 95% being singletons. This specimen consisted of peripheral blood, obtained on day 0 of AZD1222 vaccination. The receptors here all came from an adult in good health.

The rearrangement uses TRBV7-9 and TRBJ1-2; unclear D gene. Germline loops: CDR1 SEHNR, CDR2 FQNEAQ (reference sequence). This CDR3 is 14 amino acids long. V was clipped by 5 bases and J by 4 bases, with 14 bases between them. The DNA of the CDR3 is TGTGCCAGCAGCCGGGAACAGCTACTCTATGGCTACACCTTC. Translated: CASSREQLLYGYTF.

The chain couples TRBV7-8 to TRBJ2-7; D unclear. The V end was cut by 5 bases, the J end by 6 bases, with 11 bases between. The germline V gene encodes CDR1 SGHVS and CDR2 FQNEAQ. CDR3 length: 12 amino acids. CDR3 DNA: TGTGCCAGCAGCACGACCATGGGCGAGCAGTACTTC. The encoded protein is CASSTTMGEQYF.

The table lists this clone with a count of one. The chain uses TRBV7-9 and TRBJ1-3; 10 bases are a match to TRBD1. The CDR3 runs to 16 residues. Looked up from germline, CDR1 is SEHNR and CDR2 is FQNEAQ (reference sequence). J was trimmed by 5 bases and V by 3 bases; bases with no gene match: 7. The CDR3 region is CASSFGDRGSRNTIYF. Here the CDR3 DNA reads TGTGCCAGCAGCTTCGGGGACAGGGGTTCTAGAAACACCATATATTTT.

This chain joins TRBV29-1 and TRBJ1-1; TRBD1 might be the D (5 bases). Trimming shortened V by 5 bases and J by 2 bases, and 9 bases separated the two germline ends. This CDR3 is built from 12 residues. Germline CDR1 reads SQVTM; CDR2 reads ANQGSEA. CDR3 sequence: CSVSRANTEAFF. CDR3 in DNA: TGCAGCGTTTCCAGGGCTAACACTGAAGCTTTCTTT.

CDR3 nucleotide sequence: TGTGCCAGCAGCTTAATTCGGGTCAGGGATGAGCAGTTCTTC. Translated, it gives CASSLIRVRDEQFF. The V and J genes are TRBV11-1 and TRBJ2-1, with D tentatively TRBD1 (5 bases). This CDR3 region has 14 residues. CDR1 is SGHAT, CDR2 FQDESV, per germline (reference sequence). Trimming pared 2 bases from V and 8 bases from J, leaving 13 bases between. Filled out from reference TRBV11-1 and TRBJ2-1, the complete variable domain reads EAEVAQSPRYKITEKSQAVAFWCDPISGHATLYWYRQILGQGPELLVQFQDESVVDDSQLPKDRFSAERLKGVDSTLKIQPAELGDSAMYLCASSLIRVRDEQFFGPGTRLTVL.

This rearrangement joins TRBV5-6 to TRBJ1-5; 7 nucleotides match TRBD1. CDR3 length: 17 amino acids. CDR1 SGHDT and CDR2 YYEEEE come from the germline V gene. Germline trimming cut 2 bases from V and 6 bases from J; bases unmatched to any gene: 14. The CDR3 spells CASSFMGRSTGPQPQHF. For the CDR3, the DNA is TGTGCCAGCAGCTTCATGGGGAGATCGACAGGGCCTCAGCCCCAGCATTTT.

Note on this clone: The sample has other DNA sequences that encode this CDR3 too. The rearrangement uses TRBV3-1 (or the pseudogene TRBV3-2) and TRBJ2-7, with unresolved D. The germline V gene has CDR1 LGHDT and CDR2 YNNKEL (reference sequence). Trimming left V 5 bases short and J 4 bases short, with 6 bases between. The CDR3 sequence is 11 residues long. This chain's CDR3 is CASSLGYEQYF. CDR3 DNA: TGTGCCAGCAGCTTGGGGTACGAGCAGTACTTC.

CDR3 in DNA: TGTGCCAGCAGTTTATCCGGGACAGGGTTCACTGAAGCTTTCTTT. This sequence encodes CASSLSGTGFTEAFF. V usage is TRBV28 and J usage is TRBJ1-1, with TRBD1 identical over 9 bases. Germline-derived CDR1 and CDR2 are MDHEN and SYDVKM. The length of the CDR3 is 15 residues. Trimming at V came to 1 base and at J to 4 bases, leaving 4 bases not matched to a gene. The full variable domain, rest sourced from reference TRBV28 and TRBJ1-1, is DVKVTQSSRYLVKRTGEKVFLECVQDMDHENMFWYRQDPGLGLRLIYFSYDVKMKEKGDIPEGYSVSREKKERFSLILESASTNQTSMYLCASSLSGTGFTEAFFGQGTRLTVV.

Turning to this clone: Sequence at one end of the junction differs from germline and may be a read error. The chain combines TRBV4-2 with TRBJ2-2; the match to TRBD2 covers 14 bases. Looked up from germline, CDR1 is LGHNA and CDR2 is YNFKEQ. This CDR3 has 22 amino acids. The CDR3 loop reads CASTQQQGLAGEVGRNTGELFF. CDR3 DNA: TGTGCCAGCACCCAACAACAGGGACTAGCGGGAGAGGTTGGGAGGAACACCGGGGAGCTGTTTTTT.

The chain uses TRBV24-1 and TRBJ2-2, with D possibly TRBD1 on 5 matching bases. The CDR3 is 17 amino acids. Trimming took 4 bases from V and 1 from J, leaving 15 bases between them. Germline CDR1 and CDR2: KGHDR and SFDVKD. The CDR3, as DNA: TGTGCCACCAGTGACCTTGTAGACAGTTTGAACACCGGGGAGCTGTTTTTT. Protein product: CATSDLVDSLNTGELFF.

V is TRBV10-2 and J is TRBJ2-3; 8 nucleotides match TRBD1. Germline V gives CDR1 WSHSY, CDR2 SAAADI. The CDR3 runs 15 residues. The V segment lost 8 bases and the J segment 1 base; nucleotides outside the gene matches: 8. CDR3: CASRPGQGGTDTQYF. For the CDR3, the DNA is TGCGCCAGCCGACCCGGACAGGGAGGCACAGATACGCAGTATTTT.

Turning to this clone: The junction differs from germline at one of its ends, possibly a read error. The chain has TRBV5-6 and TRBJ2-3; 11 bases are a match to TRBD1. The CDR3 runs to 14 residues. Germline lookup yields CDR1 SGHDT and CDR2 YYEEEE. CDR3 residues: CASFRDRGTGTQYF. CDR3 nucleotide sequence: TGTGCCAGTTTCCGGGACAGGGGGACAGGTACGCAGTATTTT.

The chain links TRBV12-3 or TRBV12-4 to TRBJ2-5; either TRBD1 or TRBD2 may supply D (6 bases each). This CDR3 region has 13 residues. V gave up 3 bases and J gave up 9 bases, with 14 bases separating them. This chain's CDR3 is CASSFPGAGSQYF. For the CDR3, the DNA is TGTGCCAGCAGTTTCCCAGGGGCGGGGTCCCAGTACTTC.

This chain links TRBV2 with TRBJ1-4, with TRBD1 identical over 7 bases. Losses at the gene ends were 5 bases for V and 7 bases for J; bases not matched to a gene: 10. This CDR3 has 15 amino acids. The V gene's germline CDR1 is SNHLY and CDR2 FYNNEI. The CDR3 sequence is CASSSNDRAIEKLFF. The CDR3 DNA reads TGTGCCAGCAGTTCCAATGACAGGGCGATTGAAAAACTGTTTTTT.

The chain joins TRBV19 to TRBJ2-7; D is perhaps TRBD1 (5 bases). Trimming removed 9 bases at V and 6 bases at J, with 18 bases between. The CDR3 is 13 amino acids. The germline V gene has CDR1 LNHDA and CDR2 SQIVND (reference sequence). This chain's CDR3 is CASSPGPSSEQYF. In DNA, the CDR3 is TGTGCCAGCTCGCCAGGGCCCAGCTCCGAGCAGTACTTC.

In nucleotides, the CDR3 is TGTGCCAGCAGTTTCCTTATGGGGAATCAGCCCCAGCATTTT. It yields the protein CASSFLMGNQPQHF. The genes are TRBV27 and TRBJ1-5; D gene ambiguous. Germline-derived CDR1 and CDR2 are MNHEY and SMNVEV (reference sequence). The V and J ends lost 3 bases and 4 bases respectively, with 10 bases between them. The CDR3 sequence is 14 residues long.

The chain joins TRBV9 to TRBJ1-1, with D hard to call. From germline, CDR1 is SGDLS and CDR2 YYNGEE. This CDR3 spans 14 amino acids. Trimming pared 0 bases from V and 2 bases from J, leaving 8 bases between. CDR3 residues: CASSVAVGNTEAFF. Written as DNA, the CDR3 is TGTGCCAGCAGCGTAGCGGTGGGAAACACTGAAGCTTTCTTT.

This clone was seen more than once but under ten times. The CDR3 loop reads CATSDPVNYEQYF. Written as DNA, the CDR3 is TGTGCCACCAGTGATCCGGTTAACTACGAGCAGTACTTC. The chain is built from TRBV24-1 and TRBJ2-7, with no clear D. CDR1 KGHDR and CDR2 SFDVKD come from the germline V gene. There are 13 residues in the CDR3. Trimming took off 3 bases at V and 3 bases at J, with 8 bases between the two ends.

V is TRBV7-2 and J is TRBJ1-3; the D is unclear. V gave up 1 base and J gave up 0 bases, with 7 bases separating them. The CDR3 runs to 15 residues. CDR1 and CDR2 from the germline V gene are SGHTA and FQGNSA. This CDR3 reads CASSLGHLSGNTIYF. The CDR3 region has the DNA TGTGCCAGCAGCTTAGGACACCTCTCTGGAAACACCATATATTTT.

V gene TRBV5-1 combines with J gene TRBJ1-2; no reliable D call. CDR1 is SGHRS, CDR2 YFSETQ, per germline. There are 14 residues in the CDR3. V lost 0 bases and J lost 6, with 12 bases in between. The CDR3 spells CASSLARGYDGYTF. Here the CDR3 DNA reads TGCGCCAGCAGCTTGGCGCGGGGTTACGATGGCTACACCTTC. Variable domain in full (rest from reference TRBV5-1 and TRBJ1-2): KAGVTQTPRYLIKTRGQQVTLSCSPISGHRSVSWYQQTPGQGLQFLFEYFSETQRNKGNFPGRFSGRQFSNSRSEMNVSTLELGDSALYLCASSLARGYDGYTFGSGTRLTVV.

This clone appeared a single time. The chain is built from TRBV30 and TRBJ2-5; no definite D call. Germline V lookup: CDR1 GTSNPN, CDR2 SVGIG (reference sequence). The ends were cut back, 2 bases at V and 5 bases at J, with 6 bases in the middle. CDR3 length equals 11 residues. CDR3 amino acids: CAWSIKETQYF. The CDR3 DNA sequence: TGTGCCTGGAGTATTAAGGAGACCCAGTACTTC.

The CDR3 DNA reads as TGTGCCAGCAGTCCGACAGACAACACCGGGGAGCTGTTTTTT. Its protein is CASSPTDNTGELFF. The J gene is TRBJ2-2, the V gene TRBV27; weak D call: TRBD1 (5 bases). The CDR3 length is 14 residues. Per the germline V gene, CDR1 is MNHEY and CDR2 is SMNVEV (reference sequence). The germline V and J ends were trimmed by 5 bases and 2 bases, with 9 bases remaining between them.

The chain is built from TRBV9 and TRBJ2-3; no clear D gene. The CDR3 is 16 residues long. Germline values: CDR1 SGDLS, CDR2 YYNGEE. Trimming pared 0 bases from V and 2 bases from J, leaving 13 bases between. CDR3 loop: CASSVGVHPNTDTQYF. In DNA, the CDR3 is TGTGCCAGCAGCGTAGGGGTCCATCCAAACACAGATACGCAGTATTTT. Together with reference TRBV9 and TRBJ2-3, the CDR3 gives the full variable domain: DSGVTQTPKHLITATGQRVTLRCSPRSGDLSVYWYQQSLDQGLQFLIQYYNGEERAKGNILERFSAQQFPDLHSELNLSSLELGDSALYFCASSVGVHPNTDTQYFGPGTRLTVL.

The chain uses TRBV6-4 and TRBJ2-2; D tentatively fits TRBD1 or TRBD2 (5 bases each). The CDR3 spans 14 residues. Germline V gives CDR1 MRHNA, CDR2 SNTAGT. The V end lost 11 bases, the J end lost 0 bases, and 13 bases lay between the germline ends. For the CDR3, the DNA is TGTGCCCAGCAGGGAGCAACGAACACCGGGGAGCTGTTTTTT. Encoded protein: CAQQGATNTGELFF.

The J gene is TRBJ2-3, the V gene TRBV5-1; D is possibly TRBD1 (5 bases). Germline lookup yields CDR1 SGHRS and CDR2 YFSETQ. The CDR3 sequence is 15 residues long. V gave up 0 bases and J gave up 5 bases, with 13 bases separating them. The CDR3 here is CASSLATGPGDTQYF. In DNA form, the CDR3 reads TGCGCCAGCAGCTTGGCTACAGGACCGGGAGATACGCAGTATTTT.

This chain links TRBV19 with TRBJ2-2, with TRBD2 identical over 10 bases. CDR1 and CDR2 from the germline V gene are LNHDA and SQIVND (reference sequence). J was trimmed by 5 bases and V by 1 base; bases with no gene match: 10. CDR3 size: 18 residues. CDR3 loop: CASSIASLAGVRTGELFF. The CDR3 DNA is TGTGCCAGTAGTATAGCTTCGCTAGCGGGAGTACGGACCGGGGAGCTGTTTTTT.

J is TRBJ2-1 and V is TRBV7-8, with D possibly being TRBD1 or TRBD2 (7 bases each). Germline CDR1 and CDR2: SGHVS and FQNEAQ. CDR3 size: 15 residues. V was shortened by 5 bases and J by 7 bases, with 18 bases between the two germline ends. CDR3 in amino acids: CASSQGGQERNEQFF. In nucleotides, the CDR3 is TGTGCCAGCAGCCAGGGGGGGCAGGAAAGAAATGAGCAGTTCTTC. The entire variable domain, with the rest obtained from reference TRBV7-8 and TRBJ2-1, is as follows: GAGVSQSPRYKVAKRGQDVALRCDPISGHVSLFWYQQALGQGPEFLTYFQNEAQLDKSGLPSDRFFAERPEGSVSTLKIQRTQQEDSAVYLCASSQGGQERNEQFFGPGTRLTVL.

The chain joins TRBV19 to TRBJ1-5; TRBD1 aligns across 7 bases. Germline trimming cut 2 bases from V and 9 bases from J; bases unmatched to any gene: 7. The germline V gene has CDR1 LNHDA and CDR2 SQIVND (reference sequence). The CDR3 sequence is 14 residues long. CDR3 in amino acids: CASSITGQIAPQHF. The CDR3 coding sequence is TGTGCCAGTAGTATAACGGGACAGATCGCGCCCCAGCATTTT.